The following is a T cell receptor beta chain sequence with its context. There is no known antigen for this receptor. No much larger clone exists at a distance of one base, and base qualities are not known. The CDR3 regions of human TCRbeta chains were subjected to immunosequencing. Under the source paper's analysis protocol: TCRs in the repertoires were compared against a reference library of SARS-CoV-2-specific TCRs that had been generated with the MIRA antigen-specificity platform. Breadth was defined as the fraction of unique TCRs that were SARS-CoV-2-associated, and depth was defined as the fraction of total T cells that were SARS-CoV-2-associated. Using the MIRA data, each spike-specific TCR was mapped to the spike region that the TCR reacts to and placed in a CD4 or CD8 class. Log10-transformed breadth and depth values were compared by one-way ANOVA with Sidak's multiple comparisons tests. In its TCRdb copy, this immuneACCESS table keeps in-frame sequences only and misses some clones. Where compared with another copy, unresolved V genes explain less than half of these, and the others have no known cause. The D gene and trimming were derived from the DNA, and the V and J assignments and clone size from that table. The sample has 100,000 to 120,000 clones on record, around 90% of them singletons. In total, the top ten clones hold 2% to 2.5% of the sample.

The sample comes from a study of T cell responses to AZD1222 COVID-19 vaccine (dated by TCRdb to the early 2020s). Regarding the study in general: TCR sequencing covered more than 230 trial participants: about 210 given two doses of AZD1222 and approximately 26 given two doses of MenACWY control vaccine. Enrollment into the trials was organized by age into subgroups of 18-55, 56-69 and 70-plus years, and those subgroups contained approximately 150, 30 and 60 TCR-sequenced participants, respectively.

This specimen's time point label, per the study, means: about 28 days (+/-7) after the second vaccine dose. AZD1222 recipients given second doses at about 4 weeks or at about 12 weeks were pooled, since spike-specific TCR depth and breadth were not found to differ between the two schedules. Vaccinee samples were obtained from the UK trials COV001 and COV002, which included a single-blind randomized controlled phase 2/3 trial of AZD1222 (ChAdOx1 nCoV-19) in healthy adults. For TCRbeta chain sequencing, PBMC samples were collected from trial participants at day 0 and at day 28 after the second dose. The paper as a whole reports these results and caveats: Conclusions about previously exposed vaccinees were limited because only six AZD1222 recipients were SARS-CoV-2 seropositive at baseline. No day 14 peak-response samples were available, so repertoires were characterized only after the peak T cell response. Participants were mostly white British, with more females than males. The authors suggested clonal diversity may have been underestimated. The 56-69-year group was small, and its depth increase did not reach significance, likely because of low power. Epitopes outside the regions mutated in the B.1.351 and B.1.1.7 variants were reportedly recognized by nearly half of the unique spike-specific TCRs. The vaccine-associated CD4 TCRs covered the entire spike protein, and the dominant responses fell in regions 160-218 and 743-854. A significant rise in spike-specific TCR breadth and depth was observed after two AZD1222 doses relative to day 0 and relative to MenACWY recipients.

The sequences come from peripheral blood, collected 28 days after the second AZD1222 dose. The sequence derives from an adult who received the AZD1222 COVID-19 vaccine.

CDR3 loop: CASSYLGEQYF. The bases read TGTGCCAGCAGTTACCTGGGCGAGCAGTACTTC. Rearrangement joined TRBV12-3 or TRBV12-4 to TRBJ2-7; the D gene is unclear. V is cut by 4 bases and J by 6 bases, and the space between the germline ends is 7 bases. CDR3 length: 11 amino acids, cysteine to phenylalanine. Only the CDR3 region is kept as DNA, spanning 33 bases read in frame from base 1.